Listed here are 22 T cell receptor beta chains from one sample, sequenced in a study of CD8+ T cells in alopecia areata. RNA extraction was followed by reverse transcription into cDNA, which acted as the sequencing template. The repertoire was sequenced with immunoSEQ multiplex PCR; TCRdb's copy has only in-frame clones and lacks some. Singletons are absent from the sample, which has about 19,000 clones. Cells that came from pooled cutaneous lymph nodes were sorted using CD4, CD8alpha, NKG2D, NKG2ACE and other markers. Sequenced sample: CD8+ T cells sorted from a lymph node. The receptor set was obtained from a C3H/HeJ mouse with alopecia areata. The strain bears MHC haplotype H2-k.

Remarks on this clone: Here the gene names and germline are mouse. The CDR3 end falls 4 residues outside the read, so it is completed with the germline J gene. The chain recombines TRBV19 with TRBJ1-4, with 7 bases that match TRBD1. The length of the CDR3 is 13 residues. The germline CDR1 and CDR2 sequences are FNHDT and SITEND (reference sequence). CDR3 loop: CASSITGVERLFF. The DNA read from the CDR3 is TGTGCCAGCAGTATCACAGGGGTCGAA.

This clone was recorded a few times. Genes here carry mouse names. The read terminates 4 residues ahead of where the CDR3 ends, so the germline J gene completes it. The genes are TRBV14 and TRBJ2-5; 9 nucleotides line up with TRBD1. V dropped 5 bases and J dropped 2; count of bases not matched to a gene: 3. The CDR3 is made up of 14 amino acids. Germline CDR1 and CDR2: SGHDT and FRDEAV. The part of the CDR3 DNA that was read is TGTGCCAGCAGAGTGACAGGGGGCCAAGAC. This sequence encodes CASRVTGGQD. The full CDR3 is CASRVTGGQDTQYF.

This clone was recorded at least ten times. Gene names and germline refer to mouse. The observed sequence ends 4 residues before the CDR3 terminus, with the missing tail filled in from the germline J gene. The chain joins TRBV13-3 to TRBJ1-4; 7 bases line up with TRBD1. J was trimmed by 6 bases and V by 1 base; bases with no gene match: 0. CDR1 and CDR2 (germline): NNHDY, SYVADS. This CDR3 comprises 13 residues. Incomplete CDR3 DNA: TGTGCCAGCAGTGATACAGGGGACGAA. Amino acid sequence: CASSDTGDE. The whole CDR3 sequence is CASSDTGDERLFF. Full variable domain (outside the CDR3, taken from reference TRBV13-3 and TRBJ1-4): EAAVTQSPRSKVAVTGGKVTLSCHQTNNHDYMYWYRQDTGHGLRLIHYSYVADSTEKGDIPDGYKASRPSQENFSLILELASLSQTAVYFCASSDTGDERLFFGHGTKLSVL.

As to this clone: Each gene name is a mouse one. The read finishes 4 residues shy of the CDR3 end, and the germline J gene is used to complete it. The rearrangement uses TRBV14 and TRBJ2-7; 12 nucleotides agree with TRBD2. Trimming at V came to 5 bases and at J to 3 bases, leaving 3 bases not matched to a gene. Germline lookup yields CDR1 SGHDT and CDR2 FRDEAV. This CDR3 spans 14 amino acids. The chain's CDR3 is CASSPGLGGYEQYF. CDR3 DNA (partial): TGTGCCAGCAGCCCGGGACTGGGGGGCTAT.

A note on this clone: Gene names denote mouse genes. The covered CDR3 bases are TGTGCCTGGAGTCTAACAGGGGTGGAAGAC. Translated: CAWSLTGVED. The full-length CDR3 reads as CAWSLTGVEDTQYF. This chain joins TRBV31 and TRBJ2-5, with 7 bases fitting TRBD1. Coverage ceases 4 residues before the CDR3 finishes, and the germline J gene fills in the end. There are 14 residues in the CDR3. Germline V CDR1 and CDR2: GKSSPN, SITVG.

About this clone: Mouse names are used for the genes. The CDR3 end is not reached by the read, which stops 4 residues before it; the germline J gene fills it in. This chain connects TRBV19 to TRBJ2-7; 7 bases map to TRBD1. This CDR3 is 14 amino acids long. Per the germline V gene, CDR1 is FNHDT and CDR2 is SITEND (reference sequence). The V gene end was trimmed by 5 bases and the J gene end by 0 bases; junction bases not matched to a gene: 5. The CDR3 sequence: CASRPGQSSYEQYF. CDR3 bases read: TGTGCCAGCAGGCCGGGACAGAGCTCCTAT.

This clone showed up just a few times. This sequence is one base from a far larger clone and is likely a read error. Germline and genes here are mouse. The read finishes 4 residues shy of the CDR3 end, and the germline J gene is used to complete it. This CDR3 is also generated by other DNA sequences in the sample. This chain uses TRBV1 with TRBJ2-4, with D perhaps matching TRBD1 (6 bases). Germline CDR1 reads NSQYPW; CDR2 reads LRSPGD (reference sequence). This CDR3 comprises 13 residues. This CDR3 is CTCSAQDRNTLYF. CDR3 DNA, as far as it was read: TGCACCTGCAGTGCGCAGGACAGAAAC. The full variable domain, rest sourced from reference TRBV1 and TRBJ2-4, is VTLLEQNPRWRLVPRGQAVNLRCILKNSQYPWMSWYQQDLQKQLQWLFTLRSPGDKEVKSLPGADYLATRVTDTELRLQVANMSQGRTLYCTCSAQDRNTLYFGAGTRLSVL.

A word on this clone: Mouse germline and gene names are used. The read ends 4 residues before the CDR3 terminus; that terminus is restored from the germline J gene. This chain uses TRBV19 with TRBJ2-3; TRBD2 aligns across 9 bases. V lost 2 bases to trimming and J lost 2 bases; unmatched junction nucleotides: 6. CDR1 and CDR2 from the germline V gene are FNHDT and SITEND (reference sequence). The CDR3 is made up of 16 amino acids. CDR3 loop: CASSMVGGRLAETLYF. The sequenced part of the CDR3 DNA is TGTGCCAGCAGTATGGTGGGGGGGCGCCTTGCAGAA.

This clone was detected a few times. Mouse gene names and germline throughout. The CDR3 end lies 4 residues beyond the end of the read and is filled in from the germline J gene. This chain connects TRBV13-3 to TRBJ2-1; TRBD2 aligns across 8 bases. Germline values: CDR1 NNHDY, CDR2 SYVADS. This CDR3 has 16 amino acids. J gave up 0 bases and V 4 bases, and 6 bases lay outside the gene matches. CDR3 loop: CASSYDWGDNYAEQFF. CDR3 DNA (partial): TGTGCCAGCAGTTATGACTGGGGAGATAACTATGCT.

This clone was counted between two and nine times. Gene names are the mouse ones. The CDR3 extends 4 residues past the end of the read, so its final part is completed from the germline J gene. This chain joins TRBV20 and TRBJ2-1, with TRBD2 matching over 10 bases. There are 13 residues in the CDR3. Germline V lookup: CDR1 GFQATS, CDR2 STVNSAI. CDR3 amino acids: CGAREDWGAEQFF. The covered CDR3 bases are TGTGGTGCTAGGGAGGACTGGGGGGCT.

Points on this clone: The listed genes are named as in mouse. CDR3 protein: CTCSADRWLVSDYTF. The CDR3 DNA, read in part, is TGCACCTGCAGTGCAGATCGGTGGTTGGTCTCC. The rearrangement joins TRBV1 to TRBJ1-2; D ambiguous. The CDR3 end falls 4 residues outside the read, so it is completed with the germline J gene. The V and J ends lost 0 bases and 4 bases respectively, with 12 bases between them. In germline, CDR1 is NSQYPW, CDR2 LRSPGD (reference sequence). This CDR3 has 15 residues.

This clone was observed many times. Gene and germline names: mouse. The sequence runs out 4 residues before the end of the CDR3; the remainder is reconstructed from the germline J gene. The genes are TRBV5 and TRBJ2-7; 10 bases are shared with TRBD2. This CDR3 region has 14 residues. The germline V gene has CDR1 LGHNA and CDR2 YNLKQL (reference sequence). Partial CDR3 DNA: TGTGCCAGCAGCCTCCGGACTGGGGGTTAT. Amino acid sequence: CASSLRTGGY. The entire CDR3 is CASSLRTGGYEQYF.

This clone was picked up a small number of times. Gene names and germline match the mouse. The read terminates 4 residues ahead of where the CDR3 ends, so the germline J gene completes it. V is TRBV17 and J is TRBJ1-1; the D gene is possibly TRBD1 (6 bases). Trimming stripped 5 bases from V and 1 base from J, with 11 bases between. Germline V CDR1 and CDR2: MNHDT, YYDKIL. This CDR3 has 14 residues. The CDR3 DNA, read in part, is TGTGCTAGCAGTCCGAGGGGGGGAAACACA. As protein: CASSPRGGNT. The full CDR3 protein is CASSPRGGNTEVFF.

This clone has at least ten counts. Germline and genes: mouse. The missing CDR3 end, 4 residues past where the read stops, is filled in from the germline J gene. The chain joins TRBV1 to TRBJ2-3; 8 bases match TRBD1. J was trimmed by 1 base and V by 0 bases; bases with no gene match: 6. The germline gives CDR1 NSQYPW, CDR2 LRSPGD (reference sequence). There are 17 residues in the CDR3. The CDR3 DNA, read in part, is TGCACCTGCAGTGCAGATCAGGGGGCGCGGGGTGCAGAA. Translating it yields CTCSADQGARGAE. The full CDR3 reads CTCSADQGARGAETLYF.

This clone was counted ten times or more. Germline and genes here are mouse. Sequencing ends 4 residues short of the CDR3 end; the germline J gene provides the rest. The chain combines TRBV14 with TRBJ2-2, with 8 bases that match TRBD1. The trim removed 2 bases at V and 1 base at J, leaving 4 bases unmatched. The CDR3 consists of 16 residues. CDR1 is SGHDT and CDR2 is FRDEAV in the germline V gene. The DNA read from the CDR3 is TGTGCCAGCAGTTTAGGGACAGGAGGAAACACCGGG. This encodes CASSLGTGGNTG. From start to end, the CDR3 is CASSLGTGGNTGQLYF.

As concerns this clone: The germline and genes are mouse ones. The sequenced fragment ends 4 residues before the CDR3 boundary, so the rest is inferred from the germline J gene. The genes are TRBV19 and TRBJ2-4, with a weak D call TRBD2 (6 bases). Between the trimmed V and J ends, which lost 5 bases and 1 base, there was a span of 8 bases. CDR1 and CDR2 (germline): FNHDT, SITEND (reference sequence). The CDR3 is 13 amino acids. The sequenced CDR3 bases are TGTGCCAGCAGGCCTGGGGGTCAAAAC. Protein product: CASRPGGQN. The whole CDR3 is CASRPGGQNTLYF.

Details on this clone: The gene names here belong to mouse. The missing CDR3 end, 4 residues past where the read stops, is filled in from the germline J gene. The chain is built from TRBV19 and TRBJ2-5; perhaps TRBD1 as D (6 bases). CDR1 is FNHDT, CDR2 SITEND, per germline (reference sequence). V dropped 0 bases and J dropped 2 bases, with 10 bases sitting between them. The length of the CDR3 is 15 residues. The CDR3 loop is CASSIVRGGQDTQYF. CDR3 DNA (partial): TGTGCCAGCAGTATAGTCAGGGGAGGCCAAGAC.

At least ten counts were recorded for this clone. The genes are named according to mouse. The DNA ends 4 residues before the CDR3 does, and the rest of the CDR3 is filled in from the germline J gene. J is TRBJ2-1 and V is TRBV19; no firm D call. The CDR3 has 15 residues. V was clipped by 0 bases and J by 1 base, with 8 bases between them. Germline loops: CDR1 FNHDT, CDR2 SITEND (reference sequence). The CDR3 spells CASSIGGWNYAEQFF. CDR3 DNA (partial): TGTGCCAGCAGTATAGGGGGATGGAACTATGCT.

Only a few counts were recorded for this clone. Germline and genes here are mouse. The sequence runs out 4 residues before the end of the CDR3; the remainder is reconstructed from the germline J gene. This sequence joins TRBV13-1 and TRBJ2-5; D is perhaps TRBD1 (5 bases). The CDR3 is made up of 14 amino acids. Germline V gene data show CDR1 as NSHNY and CDR2 as SYGAGN. With 0 bases removed from V and 2 bases from J, the gap between germline ends came to 7 bases. CDR3 protein: CASSDVRGQDTQYF. The covered CDR3 bases are TGTGCCAGCAGTGATGTTAGGGGCCAAGAC.

The sample holds a few counts of this clone. The listed genes are named as in mouse. The DNA ends 4 residues before the CDR3 does, and the rest of the CDR3 is filled in from the germline J gene. This chain uses TRBV19 with TRBJ2-4, with 8 positions matching TRBD2. With 0 bases clipped from V and 2 bases from J, the junction kept 5 bases outside the gene matches. Germline CDR1 is FNHDT and CDR2 is SITEND (reference sequence). The CDR3 runs to 16 residues. The sequenced CDR3 bases are TGTGCCAGCAGTATAGCGGGGGGGCTGGATCAAAAC. This gives the protein CASSIAGGLDQN. In full, the CDR3 reads CASSIAGGLDQNTLYF.

With respect to this clone: The gene symbols are mouse symbols. The read comes to an end 4 residues before the CDR3 does, leaving the germline J gene to fill in the end. The genes are TRBV20 and TRBJ2-1; TRBD2 might be the D (6 bases). Germline CDR1 GFQATS, CDR2 STVNSAI. The CDR3 runs 14 residues. Trimming cost V 2 bases and J 1 base, with 9 bases left between them. CDR3 amino acids: CGARPGENYAEQFF. The covered CDR3 bases are TGTGGTGCTAGGCCTGGGGAAAACTATGCT.

This clone was detected ten times or more. The gene symbols are mouse symbols. The read falls 4 residues short of the CDR3 end, and the missing part is taken from the germline J gene. V gene TRBV13-3 combines with J gene TRBJ2-5, with D perhaps TRBD2 (7 bases). CDR3 length equals 16 residues. V was cut by 0 bases and J by 1 base, with 12 bases left in between. The germline CDR1 and CDR2 sequences are NNHDY and SYVADS. The CDR3 protein is CASSDAWGAHQDTQYF. The part of the CDR3 DNA that was read is TGTGCCAGCAGTGATGCTTGGGGGGCGCACCAAGAC.